Listed below are T cell receptor beta chains from one sample, sequenced in a study of T cell repertoires in cytomegalovirus infection. TCRdb reprocessed the reads with MiXCR, giving one entry per CDR3 protein. The sample includes around 340,000 distinct CDR3 sequences, 25% to 35% seen only once; the top ten take 20%. These receptors are not linked to any known antigen. The sequencing here drew on cultured PBMCs, taken from culture after CMV antigen stimulation. These receptor sequences come from a human donor in good health (CMV status not recorded). Some clones in this sample may be carry-over from other donors' samples. The CDR3 runs from the conserved cysteine through the conserved F or W. The order of the fields is V gene, J gene, clone size, D gene, CDR3 protein, CDR3 DNA. A D gene is named only where the DNA matches it firmly. Clone size is not always given. Where it is, it says once, few, many or a class for expanded clones.

V: TRBV11-2; J: TRBJ1-4; size: many; D: .; CDR3: CASSLEGRLPGLNEKLFF; DNA: TGTGCCAGCAGCTTAGAAGGAAGGCTCCCCGGGCTTAATGAAAAACTGTTTTTT
V: TRBV18; J: TRBJ1-2; size: few; D: .; CDR3: CASSPSGTPRGYGYTF; DNA: TGTGCCAGCTCACCCTCTGGGACTCCTCGGGGGTATGGCTACACCTTC
V: TRBV2; J: TRBJ1-2; size: few; D: .; CDR3: CASSEALRGRSNYGYTF; DNA: TGTGCCAGCAGTGAAGCGCTTCGGGGCAGGTCTAACTATGGCTACACCTTC
V: TRBV4-2; J: TRBJ2-2; size: few; D: TRBD2; CDR3: CASSQELAGLSGELFF; DNA: TGTGCCAGCAGCCAAGAGCTAGCGGGCTTATCCGGGGAGCTGTTTTTT
V: TRBV4-2; J: TRBJ2-7; size: .; D: TRBD2; CDR3: CASSHPGLEGGEQYF; DNA: TGTGCCAGCAGCCACCCGGGACTAGAGGGGGGCGAGCAGTACTTC
V: TRBV7-2; J: TRBJ2-3; size: .; D: TRBD2; CDR3: CTSSSTSGRTDTQYF; DNA: TGTACCAGCAGCTCGACTAGCGGGAGAACAGATACGCAGTATTTT
V: TRBV6-5; J: TRBJ2-7; size: few; D: .; CDR3: CASSYEGEQYF; DNA: TGTGCCAGCAGTTACGAGGGCGAGCAGTACTTC
V: TRBV7-2; J: TRBJ1-4; size: many; D: TRBD1; CDR3: CASSPGQVFEKLFF; DNA: TGTGCCAGCAGCCCGGGACAGGTTTTTGAAAAACTGTTTTTT
V: TRBV30; J: TRBJ2-1; size: few; D: .; CDR3: CAWSSDVPGEQFF; DNA: TGTGCCTGGAGTTCTGACGTTCCCGGTGAGCAGTTCTTC
V: TRBV5-6; J: TRBJ1-1; size: few; D: .; CDR3: CASSPLLGNTEAFF; DNA: TGTGCCAGCAGCCCACTTTTGGGGAACACTGAAGCTTTCTTT
V: TRBV30; J: TRBJ1-1; size: .; D: .; CDR3: CAWSIDRNTEAFF; DNA: TGTGCCTGGAGTATAGACAGGAACACTGAAGCTTTCTTT
V: TRBV19; J: TRBJ1-2; size: .; D: .; CDR3: CASSIVPSDYGYTF; DNA: TGTGCCAGTAGTATAGTTCCATCTGACTATGGCTACACCTTC
V: TRBV7-1; J: TRBJ1-1; size: .; D: .; CDR3: CASSNSGGTGTEAFF; DNA: TGTGCCAGCAGTAACAGCGGGGGGACGGGCACTGAAGCTTTCTTT
V: TRBV7-2; J: TRBJ2-7; size: few; D: TRBD2; CDR3: CASSLAGGTSEQYF; DNA: TGTGCCAGCAGCTTAGCGGGAGGGACCTCCGAGCAGTACTTC
V: TRBV6-8; J: TRBJ1-6; size: .; D: .; CDR3: CASSYQSSSYNSPLHF; DNA: TGTGCCAGCAGTTATCAGTCTAGCTCCTATAATTCACCCCTCCACTTT
V: TRBV27; J: TRBJ2-5; size: .; D: TRBD2; CDR3: CASSPAGGLGETQYF; DNA: TGTGCCAGCAGCCCGGCGGGGGGCCTTGGGGAGACCCAGTACTTC
V: TRBV9; J: TRBJ2-7; size: few; D: TRBD2; CDR3: CASSVSSGSTYEQYF; DNA: TGTGCCAGCAGCGTCAGTAGCGGGAGTACCTACGAGCAGTACTTC
V: TRBV28; J: TRBJ1-5; size: few; D: TRBD1; CDR3: CASSPGTGGSWNQPQHF; DNA: TGTGCCAGCAGTCCCGGGACAGGGGGTTCTTGGAATCAGCCCCAGCATTTT
V: TRBV6-1; J: TRBJ2-7; size: few; D: .; CDR3: CASSETRSREQYF; DNA: TGTGCCAGCAGTGAGACTAGAAGTCGCGAGCAGTACTTC
V: TRBV6-6; J: TRBJ1-2; size: .; D: TRBD1; CDR3: CASRRTRDRDYGYTF; DNA: TGTGCCAGCAGGAGGACCCGGGACAGGGACTATGGCTACACCTTC
V: TRBV28; J: TRBJ2-7; size: few; D: .; CDR3: CASSSGREGSYEQYF; DNA: TGTGCCAGCAGTTCCGGGAGAGAAGGAAGCTACGAGCAGTACTTC
V: TRBV2; J: TRBJ2-7; size: .; D: TRBD1; CDR3: CANNQKGGWYEQYF; DNA: TGTGCCAACAATCAGAAAGGGGGCTGGTACGAGCAGTACTTC
V: TRBV19; J: TRBJ1-5; size: .; D: .; CDR3: CASTITRQGGNQPQHF; DNA: TGTGCCAGTACCATTACGAGGCAGGGAGGAAATCAGCCCCAGCATTTT
V: TRBV7-4; J: TRBJ2-7; size: few; D: TRBD1; CDR3: CASSYSGQGPYEQYF; DNA: TGTGCCAGCAGCTATTCCGGACAGGGACCCTACGAGCAGTACTTC
V: TRBV7-4; J: TRBJ1-1; size: .; D: .; CDR3: CASSTILATQGRNTEAFF; DNA: TGTGCCAGCAGCACAATCCTTGCTACTCAGGGAAGAAACACTGAAGCTTTCTTT
V: TRBV28; J: TRBJ1-1; size: many; D: .; CDR3: CASSPQDRRDTEAFF; DNA: TGTGCCAGCAGTCCCCAGGATAGGCGGGACACTGAAGCTTTCTTT
V: TRBV20-1; J: TRBJ1-1; size: many; D: .; CDR3: CSARDRVQLNTEAFF; DNA: TGCAGTGCTAGAGATCGTGTACAGTTGAACACTGAAGCTTTCTTT
V: TRBV12-3/TRBV12-4; J: TRBJ2-7; size: many; D: .; CDR3: CASSLTIGFYEQYF; DNA: TGTGCCAGCAGTCTAACAATTGGATTCTACGAGCAGTACTTC
V: TRBV19; J: TRBJ2-3; size: few; D: .; CDR3: CASSPRDTYTDTQYF; DNA: TGTGCCAGTAGTCCCCGGGACACTTACACAGATACGCAGTATTTT
V: TRBV7-9; J: TRBJ2-5; size: few; D: .; CDR3: CASSLQPEETQYF; DNA: TGTGCCAGCAGCTTACAGCCTGAAGAGACCCAGTACTTC
V: TRBV19; J: TRBJ2-1; size: .; D: TRBD2; CDR3: CASKPLAGDEQFF; DNA: TGTGCCAGTAAACCCCTAGCGGGAGATGAGCAGTTCTTC
V: TRBV6-6; J: TRBJ2-7; size: .; D: .; CDR3: CASDPGSSYEQYF; DNA: TGTGCCAGCGACCCGGGGAGCTCCTACGAGCAGTACTTC
V: TRBV27; J: TRBJ1-5; size: few; D: .; CDR3: CASSLRAGQPQHF; DNA: TGTGCCAGCAGTTTAAGAGCTGGTCAGCCCCAGCATTTT
V: TRBV7-6; J: TRBJ2-7; size: few; D: TRBD2; CDR3: CASSPTLAGSLYEQYF; DNA: TGTGCCAGCAGCCCGACTCTAGCGGGATCCCTCTACGAGCAGTACTTC
V: TRBV23-1; J: TRBJ1-1; size: few; D: .; CDR3: CASSQFTEAFF; DNA: TGCGCCAGCAGTCAGTTCACTGAAGCTTTCTTT
V: TRBV6-5; J: TRBJ1-5; size: .; D: .; CDR3: CASSYRGYNQPQHF; DNA: TGTGCCAGCAGTTACCGAGGGTACAATCAGCCCCAGCATTTT
V: TRBV7-3; J: TRBJ2-3; size: few; D: .; CDR3: CASSLTGAVADTQYF; DNA: TGTGCCAGCAGCTTAACTGGGGCAGTAGCAGATACGCAGTATTTT
V: TRBV5-1; J: TRBJ2-7; size: .; D: .; CDR3: CASSLERGGSPYEQYF; DNA: TGCGCCAGCAGCTTGGAGAGGGGGGGAAGCCCCTACGAGCAGTACTTC
V: TRBV12-3/TRBV12-4; J: TRBJ1-2; size: few; D: TRBD1; CDR3: CASSPLLGQGYTF; DNA: TGTGCCAGCAGTCCCCTACTGGGACAGGGCTACACCTTC
V: TRBV28; J: TRBJ2-7; size: .; D: .; CDR3: CASIPGPAVDSYEQYF; DNA: TGTGCCAGCATCCCCGGGCCAGCGGTTGATTCCTACGAGCAGTACTTC
V: TRBV24-1; J: TRBJ1-1; size: few; D: .; CDR3: CATSDSRGIEAFF; DNA: TGTGCCACCAGTGACTCTCGCGGGATTGAAGCTTTCTTT
V: TRBV7-3; J: TRBJ2-7; size: few; D: .; CDR3: CASSDPGAYEQYF; DNA: TGTGCCAGCAGCGACCCAGGCGCCTACGAGCAGTACTTC
V: TRBV6-6; J: TRBJ2-1; size: few; D: TRBD2; CDR3: CASRPTLIAGGRNEQFF; DNA: TGTGCCAGCAGACCCACCCTGATAGCGGGGGGCAGGAATGAGCAGTTCTTC
V: TRBV10-3; J: TRBJ1-5; size: few; D: .; CDR3: CAIRGGSNQPQHF; DNA: TGTGCCATCAGGGGGGGAAGCAATCAGCCCCAGCATTTT
V: TRBV18; J: TRBJ2-3; size: .; D: .; CDR3: CASSLETAHTDTQYF; DNA: TGTGCCAGCTCACTCGAGACAGCACACACAGATACGCAGTATTTT
V: TRBV4-1; J: TRBJ2-1; size: few; D: .; CDR3: CASSPTSSSYNEQFF; DNA: TGCGCCAGCAGCCCTACTAGCAGCTCCTACAATGAGCAGTTCTTC
V: TRBV3-1; J: TRBJ2-1; size: .; D: TRBD2; CDR3: CASSQDRLAGIGNEQFF; DNA: TGTGCCAGCAGCCAAGATCGACTAGCGGGAATCGGAAATGAGCAGTTCTTC
V: TRBV20-1; J: TRBJ1-6; size: .; D: .; CDR3: CSAREGYNSPLHF; DNA: TGCAGTGCTAGAGAAGGGTATAATTCACCCCTCCACTTT
V: TRBV20-1; J: TRBJ1-5; size: few; D: .; CDR3: CSARPGQYGNQPQHF; DNA: TGCAGTGCTAGACCTGGACAGTACGGCAATCAGCCCCAGCATTTT
V: TRBV2; J: TRBJ2-3; size: many; D: TRBD1; CDR3: CASSGSQPGQGTDTQYF; DNA: TGTGCCAGCAGTGGGTCCCAACCGGGACAGGGCACAGATACGCAGTATTTT
V: TRBV12-3/TRBV12-4; J: TRBJ1-1; size: .; D: .; CDR3: CASSLAGWSTEAFF; DNA: TGTGCCAGCAGTTTAGCGGGGTGGAGCACTGAAGCTTTCTTT
V: TRBV4-1; J: TRBJ2-3; size: few; D: TRBD2; CDR3: CASSLSGRGPDTQYF; DNA: TGCGCCAGCAGCCTTAGCGGGAGGGGGCCAGATACGCAGTATTTT
V: TRBV19; J: TRBJ2-3; size: .; D: TRBD2; CDR3: CASSTRSGSTTDTQYF; DNA: TGTGCCAGTAGTACCCGTAGCGGGAGTACGACAGATACGCAGTATTTT
V: TRBV7-9; J: TRBJ2-5; size: many; D: TRBD1; CDR3: CASSFGTGDLQETQYF; DNA: TGTGCCAGCAGCTTTGGGACAGGGGACCTCCAAGAGACCCAGTACTTC
V: TRBV2; J: TRBJ2-2; size: .; D: .; CDR3: CASAPLTELTGELFF; DNA: TGTGCCAGTGCCCCCCTGACTGAATTAACCGGGGAGCTGTTTTTT